Given below is one T cell receptor (beta chain) in context. Antigen specificity is unknown. The sample belongs to a study of siplizumab effects on memory and regulatory T cells. Study results and limitations: Unstimulated subsets accounted for the mapping of only a minor share of the clones that were alloreactive. Roughly 75-96% of proliferating clones (CD4+ or CD8+) could not be assigned a naive or memory phenotype.

Using immunoSEQ multiplex PCR, the repertoire was profiled, and TCRdb retains in-frame clones only, with some absent. The sample includes some 110,000 clones, 85% to 95% of them seen just once. Germline lookup yields CDR1 SGHKS and CDR2 YYEKEE (reference sequence). Losses at the gene ends were 4 bases for V and 3 bases for J; bases not matched to a gene: 6. The CDR3 sequence is 16 residues long. The TCR originated in a human donor in good health. This rearrangement joins TRBV5-5 to TRBJ2-3, with 12 bases aligning to TRBD2. Sequenced sample: Tregs sorted from blood. The CDR3 DNA sequence: TGTGCCAGCAGCCTTGGAACTAGCGGGAGGACAGATACGCAGTATTTT. Amino acid sequence: CASSLGTSGRTDTQYF.